Below, 28 T cell receptor beta chains from the same sample are listed, as sequenced in a study of blood T cells in healthy people across ages. Alongside a J-beta primer mix, a sample-barcoded 5' primer served in a second PCR lasting roughly 6 to 11 cycles. TCRdb fed the 5' RACE reads into MiXCR, producing one record per CDR3 protein. The sample consists of fewer than 1,000,000 distinct CDR3 sequences, 40% to 50% of them appearing once. Sequencing input: blood. The receptors come from a man aged 60-69 years in good health.

This chain links TRBV5-4 with TRBJ2-7, with 12 bases identical to TRBD2. The CDR3 extends over 14 amino acids. Germline V gene sequence: CDR1 SGHNT, CDR2 YYREEE (reference sequence). J lost 10 bases, V lost 0 bases, and 5 bases had no gene match. CDR3 sequence reads: CASSLGLAGERQYF. The CDR3 DNA is TGTGCCAGCAGCTTGGGACTAGCGGGGGAACGACAGTACTTC.

J is TRBJ2-5 and V is TRBV18; D might be TRBD1 (5 bases). CDR1 is KGHSH and CDR2 is LQKENI in the germline V gene. The CDR3 has 15 amino acids. The V gene lost 1 base and the J gene lost 5 bases, with 14 bases spanning the gap. Here the CDR3 DNA reads TGTGCCAGCTCACCACAAAAGGGGCGCCGGGAGACCCAGTACTTC. Translation: CASSPQKGRRETQYF. Combining the CDR3 with reference TRBV18 and TRBJ2-5 gives the whole variable domain NAGVMQNPRHLVRRRGQEARLRCSPMKGHSHVYWYRQLPEEGLKFMVYLQKENIIDESGMPKERFSAEFPKEGPSILRIQQVVRGDSAAYFCASSPQKGRRETQYFGPGTRLLVL.

V gene TRBV27 combines with J gene TRBJ2-7; D perhaps matches TRBD1 (5 bases). V shed 5 bases and J shed 0 bases, with 11 bases lying between them. The CDR3 is made up of 14 amino acids. Germline V gene data show CDR1 as MNHEY and CDR2 as SMNVEV (reference sequence). The CDR3, as DNA: TGTGCCAGCAGTGCCCGACAGAGCTCCTACGAGCAGTACTTC. Translation: CASSARQSSYEQYF.

V is TRBV15 and J is TRBJ2-7; TRBD2 matches 7 bases. The V gene's germline CDR1 is LNHNV and CDR2 YYDKDF (reference sequence). This CDR3 region has 13 residues. V lost 6 bases, J lost 5 bases, and 7 bases stayed unmatched. The CDR3 spells CATRSGLRHEQYF. In DNA form, the CDR3 reads TGTGCCACCAGATCGGGACTACGGCACGAGCAGTACTTC.

The chain combines TRBV6-2 or TRBV6-3 with TRBJ2-7; the match to TRBD1 covers 10 bases. V trimming: 6 bases; J trimming: 4 bases; junction bases outside the gene matches: 9. This CDR3 region has 15 residues. From germline, CDR1 is MNHEY and CDR2 SVGEGT. The CDR3 DNA reads TGTGCCAGCAGCTCTGCCGGGACAGGGGAGTACGAGCAGTACTTC. Translation: CASSSAGTGEYEQYF.

J is TRBJ2-7 and V is TRBV20-1; D unresolved. The CDR3 has 14 residues. Germline lookup yields CDR1 DFQATT and CDR2 SNEGSKA (reference sequence). V was pared by 1 base and J by 3 bases, with 13 bases between. This chain's CDR3 is CSARGLIRLYEQYF. CDR3 coding DNA: TGCAGTGCTAGAGGCCTGATAAGGCTCTACGAGCAGTACTTC.

V usage is TRBV20-1 and J usage is TRBJ2-7, with 12 bases that match TRBD2. With V trimmed by 3 bases and J by 5 bases, 2 bases remained unmatched. The CDR3 has 13 amino acids. In germline, CDR1 is DFQATT, CDR2 SNEGSKA (reference sequence). CDR3 coding DNA: TGCAGTGCTAGGACTAGCGGGAGAAACGAGCAGTACTTC. Translation: CSARTSGRNEQYF.

J is TRBJ1-3 and V is TRBV5-1; D not certain. CDR1 is SGHRS and CDR2 is YFSETQ in the germline V gene. The V end lost 3 bases, the J end lost 0 bases, and 4 bases lay between the germline ends. The CDR3 contains 13 residues. The CDR3 loop reads CASSSNSGNTIYF. CDR3 coding DNA: TGCGCCAGCAGCTCCAACTCTGGAAACACCATATATTTT.

This chain links TRBV28 with TRBJ1-4; weak D call: TRBD1 (5 bases). The CDR3 spans 14 residues. In germline, CDR1 is MDHEN, CDR2 SYDVKM. Deletions cut 6 bases from V and 3 bases from J, with 11 bases between. CDR3 sequence reads: CASRIAGSNEKLFF. The CDR3, as DNA: TGTGCCAGCAGGATAGCAGGGTCTAATGAAAAACTGTTTTTT.

The rearrangement links TRBV5-1 to TRBJ2-7, with unresolved D. V lost 4 bases and J lost 5, with 13 bases in between. CDR1 and CDR2 (germline): SGHRS, YFSETQ. The CDR3 is made up of 13 amino acids. The CDR3, as DNA: TGCGCCAGCAGCACCAGTCCCGGCGACGAGCAGTACTTC. The encoded protein is CASSTSPGDEQYF.

A few counts support this clonotype. This chain uses TRBV7-2 with TRBJ2-1, with D perhaps matching TRBD1 or TRBD2 (5 bases each). V dropped 3 bases and J dropped 7 bases, with 16 bases sitting between them. The CDR3 is made up of 15 amino acids. Per germline, CDR1 SGHTA and CDR2 FQGNSA. This CDR3 is CASSLGTLPGNEQFF. As DNA, the CDR3 is TGTGCCAGCAGCTTGGGGACCCTCCCGGGGAATGAGCAGTTCTTC.

In regard to this clonotype: One base away lies a much larger clone, so this may be a sequencing read error. The chain is built from TRBV27 and TRBJ1-2; D is ambiguous. Germline values: CDR1 MNHEY, CDR2 SMNVEV (reference sequence). This CDR3 contains 10 residues. CDR3 bases: TGTGCCAGCAGCGTATATGGCTGCACCTTC. Amino acid sequence: CASSVYGCTF.

The chain has TRBV5-1 and TRBJ2-7; D unclear. The CDR3 is made up of 16 amino acids. Trimming removed 3 bases from V and 0 bases from J, with 16 bases in between. Germline CDR1 is SGHRS and CDR2 is YFSETQ. CDR3 protein: CASSSSGSLPSYEQYF. The CDR3 region has the DNA TGCGCCAGCAGCTCGTCCGGGTCTCTACCCTCCTACGAGCAGTACTTC.

This clonotype was recorded many times. The rearrangement joins TRBV25-1 to TRBJ2-5; D is possibly TRBD2 (5 bases). Germline CDR1 MGHDK, CDR2 SYGVNS. V was clipped by 4 bases and J by 2 bases, with 11 bases between them. The CDR3 runs 14 residues. For the CDR3, the DNA is TGTGCCAGCAGTGTATCCGGAGGACAAGAGACCCAGTACTTC. As protein: CASSVSGGQETQYF.

This clonotype occurred a few times. This chain connects TRBV5-1 to TRBJ2-3; the D gene is possibly TRBD1 (6 bases). The CDR3 runs 15 residues. Germline assignment: CDR1 SGHRS and CDR2 YFSETQ. Trimming left V 0 bases short and J 3 bases short, with 11 bases between. CDR3: CASSLDRANTDTQYF. The CDR3 DNA reads as TGCGCCAGCAGCTTGGACAGGGCTAATACAGATACGCAGTATTTT. The full variable domain, rest sourced from reference TRBV5-1 and TRBJ2-3, is KAGVTQTPRYLIKTRGQQVTLSCSPISGHRSVSWYQQTPGQGLQFLFEYFSETQRNKGNFPGRFSGRQFSNSRSEMNVSTLELGDSALYLCASSLDRANTDTQYFGPGTRLTVL.

V gene TRBV6-6 combines with J gene TRBJ2-7, with D possibly matching TRBD2 (6 bases). In germline, CDR1 is MNHNY, CDR2 SVGAGI (reference sequence). The CDR3 is 15 residues long. V was shortened by 6 bases and J by 7 bases, with 22 bases between the two germline ends. CDR3 region: CASSQPRGGNNEQYF. The CDR3 DNA sequence: TGTGCCAGCAGCCAGCCTCGGGGCGGGAACAATGAGCAGTACTTC.

With respect to this clonotype: One junction end does not reproduce the germline sequence, and a read error may be involved. The J gene is TRBJ1-2, the V gene TRBV18; D is unclear. This CDR3 is 13 amino acids long. CDR1 is KGHSH, CDR2 LQKENI, per germline. In DNA, the CDR3 is TGTGCCAGCGCACCAGGCGAGCTCGGGGGCTACACCTTC. As protein: CASAPGELGGYTF.

J is TRBJ2-3 and V is TRBV6-5, with D unresolved. Germline CDR1 is MNHEY and CDR2 is SVGAGI. Trimming took 5 bases from V and 0 from J, leaving 12 bases between them. The CDR3 totals 15 residues. The CDR3 DNA is TGTGCCAGCAGTCGAACAAGACCTAGCACAGATACGCAGTATTTT. Amino acids: CASSRTRPSTDTQYF.

The chain links TRBV3-1 to TRBJ2-1, with 8 bases that match TRBD2. With V trimmed by 4 bases and J by 9 bases, 5 bases remained unmatched. The CDR3 loop spans 13 amino acids. The germline CDR1 and CDR2 sequences are LGHDT and YNNKEL (reference sequence). DNA for the CDR3: TGTGCCAGCAGCCCCCCCCTAGCGGGTGAGCAGTTCTTC. Protein sequence: CASSPPLAGEQFF.

Concerning this clonotype itself: This may be a read error, as it is one base from a much larger clone. This chain joins TRBV29-1 and TRBJ2-7, with D tentatively TRBD2 (7 bases). Per the germline V gene, CDR1 is SQVTM and CDR2 is ANQGSEA. Trimming cost V 1 base and J 7 bases, with 23 bases left between them. The CDR3 contains 16 residues. The chain's CDR3 is CSVEGYREGVYNEQYF. In DNA form, the CDR3 reads TGCAGCGTTGAAGGTTACAGGGAGGGGGTGTACAATGAGCAGTACTTC.

This rearrangement joins TRBV27 to TRBJ1-2; D possibly corresponds to TRBD1 (5 bases). With 10 bases removed from V and 8 bases from J, the gap between germline ends came to 26 bases. This CDR3 is built from 15 residues. Germline-derived CDR1 and CDR2 are MNHEY and SMNVEV (reference sequence). The CDR3 is CATRTGLQGKEGYTF. DNA for the CDR3: TGTGCCACTAGGACGGGGCTGCAGGGAAAAGAGGGCTACACCTTC.

The gene calls are TRBV28 and TRBJ2-2; 10 nucleotides agree with TRBD2. After removal of 6 bases from V and 0 bases from J, the junction contained 4 bases not matched to a gene. CDR3 length: 16 amino acids. The germline V gene encodes CDR1 MDHEN and CDR2 SYDVKM. CDR3 region: CASSLSGGTNTGELFF. Here the CDR3 DNA reads TGTGCCAGCAGCCTTAGCGGGGGGACGAACACCGGGGAGCTGTTTTTT.

This clonotype was detected only a few times. The V call is TRBV4-1, the J call TRBJ2-7, with 8 bases lining up with TRBD1. The germline V gene has CDR1 MGHRA and CDR2 YSYEKL. Losses at the gene ends were 5 bases for V and 3 bases for J; bases not matched to a gene: 12. There are 16 residues in the CDR3. CDR3 residues: CASSSGPQGQVYEQYF. CDR3 sequence (DNA): TGCGCCAGCAGCTCGGGACCCCAGGGACAGGTCTACGAGCAGTACTTC.

Ten or more counts support this clonotype. V and J are TRBV27 and TRBJ1-4, with 7 bases that match TRBD1. This CDR3 spans 15 amino acids. Germline CDR1 is MNHEY and CDR2 is SMNVEV (reference sequence). Losses at the gene ends were 5 bases for V and 7 bases for J; bases not matched to a gene: 10. The CDR3 nucleotides read TGTGCCAGCAGTGAATGGCAGGGGGGGGCTGAAAAACTGTTTTTT. It is translated as CASSEWQGGAEKLFF.

The rearrangement links TRBV25-1 to TRBJ1-2, with D possibly being TRBD1 (5 bases). Trimming left V 5 bases short and J 0 bases short, with 13 bases between. Germline CDR1 and CDR2: MGHDK and SYGVNS. The CDR3 runs 15 residues. The CDR3 spells CASSPHGGANYGYTF. Here the CDR3 DNA reads TGTGCCAGCAGTCCGCACGGGGGGGCTAACTATGGCTACACCTTC.

This clonotype was observed many times. The chain joins TRBV6-2 or TRBV6-3 to TRBJ2-6, with D possibly TRBD2 on 6 matching bases. The germline CDR1 and CDR2 sequences are MNHEY and SVGEGT. The CDR3 sequence is 17 residues long. V lost 7 bases and J lost 3, with 19 bases in between. CDR3: CASTNPPEGFGANVLTF. DNA of the CDR3: TGTGCCAGCACCAACCCCCCGGAGGGGTTTGGGGCCAACGTCCTGACTTTC.

This clonotype came up a few times. The V and J genes are TRBV3-1 and TRBJ2-5; D may correspond to TRBD1 or TRBD2 (6 bases each). CDR1 is LGHDT, CDR2 YNNKEL, per germline (reference sequence). V lost 1 base and J 2 bases, leaving 14 bases between the germline ends. The CDR3 length is 16 residues. CDR3 protein: CASSQALGGGQETQYF. For the CDR3, the DNA is TGTGCCAGCAGCCAAGCTCTAGGAGGGGGGCAAGAGACCCAGTACTTC.

This chain connects TRBV6-2 or TRBV6-3 to TRBJ2-2, with 7 bases lining up with TRBD2. V was pared by 2 bases and J by 5 bases, with 8 bases of the junction left unmatched. Germline CDR1 is MNHEY and CDR2 is SVGEGT. The CDR3 consists of 16 residues. The CDR3 DNA reads as TGTGCCAGCAGTTACCCAACTAGCGCCGGGACCGGGGAGCTGTTTTTT. Its protein product is CASSYPTSAGTGELFF.